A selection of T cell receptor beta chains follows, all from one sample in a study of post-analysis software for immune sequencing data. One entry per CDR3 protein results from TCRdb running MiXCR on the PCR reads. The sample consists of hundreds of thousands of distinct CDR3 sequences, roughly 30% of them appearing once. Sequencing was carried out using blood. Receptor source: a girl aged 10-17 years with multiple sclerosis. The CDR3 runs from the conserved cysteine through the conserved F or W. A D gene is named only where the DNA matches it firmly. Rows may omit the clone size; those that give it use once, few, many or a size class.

CDR3aa: CASSPLTSYGYTF
CDR3nt: TGTGCCAGCAGCCCTCTCACCTCCTATGGCTACACCTTC
v_gene: TRBV7-9
d_gene: NA
abundance: NA
j_gene: TRBJ1-2

CDR3aa: CSVGRGDTQYF
CDR3nt: TGCAGCGTTGGGCGGGGAGATACGCAGTATTTT
v_gene: TRBV29-1
d_gene: NA
abundance: many
j_gene: TRBJ2-3

CDR3aa: CASSYSPGVYEQYF
CDR3nt: TGTGCCAGCAGTTACTCGCCCGGAGTATACGAGCAGTACTTC
v_gene: TRBV6-2/TRBV6-3
d_gene: NA
abundance: few
j_gene: TRBJ2-7

CDR3aa: CASSRAGSSYNEQFF
CDR3nt: TGTGCCAGCAGCCGAGCGGGGAGCTCCTACAATGAGCAGTTCTTC
v_gene: TRBV7-2
d_gene: TRBD2
abundance: many
j_gene: TRBJ2-1

CDR3aa: CASSNNRGSGTEAFF
CDR3nt: TGCGCCAGCAGTAACAACAGGGGATCGGGCACTGAAGCTTTCTTT
v_gene: TRBV10-1
d_gene: TRBD1
abundance: NA
j_gene: TRBJ1-1

CDR3aa: CASSKERVTTKVGPSMNTEAFF
CDR3nt: TGTGCCAGCAGCAAAGAGCGCGTTACTACGAAGGTTGGGCCTTCTATGAACACTGAAGCTTTCTTT
v_gene: TRBV21-1
d_gene: NA
abundance: NA
j_gene: TRBJ1-1

CDR3aa: CASSPNSGVQFF
CDR3nt: TGTGCCAGCAGTCCGAATAGCGGGGTCCAGTTCTTC
v_gene: TRBV28
d_gene: TRBD2
abundance: few
j_gene: TRBJ2-1

CDR3aa: CASSRDNGNIQYF
CDR3nt: TGTGCCAGCAGCCGGGACAATGGAAACATTCAGTACTTC
v_gene: TRBV7-2
d_gene: NA
abundance: few
j_gene: TRBJ2-4

CDR3aa: CASAPRAGSNSPLHF
CDR3nt: TGTGCCAGCGCGCCCCGGGCGGGGTCAAATTCACCCCTCCACTTT
v_gene: TRBV7-2
d_gene: NA
abundance: few
j_gene: TRBJ1-6

CDR3aa: CASSLASLYNEQFF
CDR3nt: TGTGCCAGCAGCTTAGCGTCGCTCTACAATGAGCAGTTCTTC
v_gene: TRBV7-2
d_gene: NA
abundance: NA
j_gene: TRBJ2-1

CDR3aa: CASSSGLAENTDTQYF
CDR3nt: TGTGCCAGCAGCTCGGGACTAGCGGAAAACACAGATACGCAGTATTTT
v_gene: TRBV7-6
d_gene: TRBD2
abundance: few
j_gene: TRBJ2-3

CDR3aa: CASGRDRQQETQYF
CDR3nt: TGTGCTAGTGGCAGGGACAGACAACAAGAGACCCAGTACTTC
v_gene: TRBV12-5
d_gene: TRBD1
abundance: NA
j_gene: TRBJ2-5

CDR3aa: CASSLVGLYNEQFF
CDR3nt: TGTGCCAGCAGCTTAGTTGGGCTTTACAATGAGCAGTTCTTC
v_gene: TRBV7-9
d_gene: NA
abundance: few
j_gene: TRBJ2-1

CDR3aa: CASSSYLGRGLRNEQFF
CDR3nt: TGTGCCAGCAGTTCCTACCTGGGGAGGGGCTTGAGAAATGAGCAGTTCTTC
v_gene: TRBV27
d_gene: TRBD2
abundance: few
j_gene: TRBJ2-1

CDR3aa: CASSPPSGLEETQYF
CDR3nt: TGTGCCAGCTCACCCCCGAGCGGCCTGGAGGAGACCCAGTACTTC
v_gene: TRBV18
d_gene: NA
abundance: few
j_gene: TRBJ2-5

CDR3aa: CASSTQGLHTEAFF
CDR3nt: TGTGCCAGCAGCACACAGGGACTCCACACTGAAGCTTTCTTT
v_gene: TRBV7-6
d_gene: NA
abundance: NA
j_gene: TRBJ1-1

CDR3aa: CASSTGTARLRDTQYF
CDR3nt: TGTGCCAGCAGTACGGGGACAGCTCGGCTGAGAGATACGCAGTATTTT
v_gene: TRBV28
d_gene: TRBD1
abundance: few
j_gene: TRBJ2-3

CDR3aa: CASSFDTPNQPQHF
CDR3nt: TGTGCCAGCAGCTTTGACACCCCCAATCAGCCCCAGCATTTT
v_gene: TRBV5-8
d_gene: NA
abundance: NA
j_gene: TRBJ1-5

CDR3aa: CASSPTREGAPGGYTF
CDR3nt: TGTGCCAGCTCACCAACCCGGGAGGGGGCACCGGGAGGCTACACCTTC
v_gene: TRBV18
d_gene: TRBD1
abundance: NA
j_gene: TRBJ1-2

CDR3aa: CASSDNWRDRTYGYTF
CDR3nt: TGTGCCAGCAGTGACAACTGGAGGGACAGGACCTATGGCTACACCTTC
v_gene: TRBV28
d_gene: TRBD1
abundance: NA
j_gene: TRBJ1-2

CDR3aa: CSARDRTSGSRQLFF
CDR3nt: TGCAGTGCTAGAGATCGGACTAGCGGGAGTAGGCAGCTGTTTTTT
v_gene: TRBV20-1
d_gene: TRBD2
abundance: NA
j_gene: TRBJ2-2

CDR3aa: CSVVKETQYF
CDR3nt: TGCAGCGTTGTGAAAGAGACCCAGTACTTC
v_gene: TRBV29-1
d_gene: NA
abundance: NA
j_gene: TRBJ2-5

CDR3aa: CATSDGLADSGANVLTF
CDR3nt: TGTGCCACCAGCGACGGACTAGCGGACTCTGGGGCCAACGTCCTGACTTTC
v_gene: TRBV15
d_gene: TRBD2
abundance: NA
j_gene: TRBJ2-6

CDR3aa: CASMGQGLDEQYF
CDR3nt: TGTGCCAGCATGGGACAGGGTTTGGACGAGCAGTACTTC
v_gene: TRBV2
d_gene: TRBD1
abundance: NA
j_gene: TRBJ2-7

CDR3aa: CSATPRRGLNYGYTF
CDR3nt: TGCAGTGCTACCCCCAGAAGAGGACTTAACTATGGCTACACCTTC
v_gene: TRBV20-1
d_gene: NA
abundance: NA
j_gene: TRBJ1-2

CDR3aa: CASSEGIGELFF
CDR3nt: TGTGCCAGCAGCGAGGGGATCGGGGAGCTGTTTTTT
v_gene: TRBV7-2
d_gene: NA
abundance: few
j_gene: TRBJ2-2

CDR3aa: CASSSDRWVNGYTF
CDR3nt: TGTGCCAGTAGTTCGGACAGGTGGGTGAATGGCTACACCTTC
v_gene: TRBV19
d_gene: TRBD1
abundance: NA
j_gene: TRBJ1-2

CDR3aa: CSARHGTVLGWQETQYF
CDR3nt: TGCAGTGCTAGGCACGGGACAGTACTAGGTTGGCAAGAGACCCAGTACTTC
v_gene: TRBV20-1
d_gene: TRBD1
abundance: few
j_gene: TRBJ2-5

CDR3aa: CASSRQGGLYEQYF
CDR3nt: TGTGCCAGCAGTCGCCAGGGTGGACTTTACGAGCAGTACTTC
v_gene: TRBV12-3/TRBV12-4
d_gene: NA
abundance: NA
j_gene: TRBJ2-7

CDR3aa: CSVEGFGRGGYTF
CDR3nt: TGCAGCGTTGAAGGGTTCGGGAGGGGAGGCTACACCTTC
v_gene: TRBV29-1
d_gene: NA
abundance: few
j_gene: TRBJ1-2

CDR3aa: CASSLGLGSVISYNEQFF
CDR3nt: TGCGCCAGCAGCTTGGGCCTTGGGTCGGTTATCTCCTACAATGAGCAGTTCTTC
v_gene: TRBV5-1
d_gene: NA
abundance: NA
j_gene: TRBJ2-1

CDR3aa: CASSPPGQRETQYF
CDR3nt: TGTGCCAGCAGCCCACCGGGACAACGAGAGACCCAGTACTTC
v_gene: TRBV7-6
d_gene: NA
abundance: many
j_gene: TRBJ2-5

CDR3aa: CASRALDAGRGDEQFF
CDR3nt: TGTGCCAGCAGGGCCCTGGATGCGGGGAGAGGCGATGAGCAGTTCTTC
v_gene: TRBV6-5
d_gene: NA
abundance: few
j_gene: TRBJ2-1

CDR3aa: CASSAGTVNTEAFF
CDR3nt: TGTGCCAGCAGTGCCGGGACAGTTAACACTGAAGCTTTCTTT
v_gene: TRBV28
d_gene: TRBD1
abundance: NA
j_gene: TRBJ1-1

CDR3aa: CASSLLGTSGSWETQYF
CDR3nt: TGTGCCAGCAGCCTACTTGGGACTAGCGGGAGTTGGGAGACCCAGTACTTC
v_gene: TRBV11-2
d_gene: TRBD2
abundance: few
j_gene: TRBJ2-5

CDR3aa: CASSQGVRGTNYEQYF
CDR3nt: TGCGCCAGCAGCCAAGGGGTCAGGGGGACAAACTACGAGCAGTACTTC
v_gene: TRBV4-3
d_gene: TRBD1
abundance: NA
j_gene: TRBJ2-7

CDR3aa: CASSVEGSHTEAFF
CDR3nt: TGTGCCAGCAGCGTAGAGGGCTCCCACACTGAAGCTTTCTTT
v_gene: TRBV9
d_gene: NA
abundance: NA
j_gene: TRBJ1-1

CDR3aa: CASSPQGESSEQFF
CDR3nt: TGTGCCAGCAGCCCGCAGGGGGAGAGTAGTGAGCAGTTCTTC
v_gene: TRBV7-9
d_gene: TRBD1
abundance: few
j_gene: TRBJ2-1

CDR3aa: CASSFAGGGYNEQFF
CDR3nt: TGTGCCAGCAGTTTCGCGGGGGGCGGCTACAATGAGCAGTTCTTC
v_gene: TRBV27
d_gene: TRBD2
abundance: NA
j_gene: TRBJ2-1

CDR3aa: CSASIAGGTASTDTQYF
CDR3nt: TGCAGTGCTTCCATAGCGGGGGGCACGGCTAGCACAGATACGCAGTATTTT
v_gene: TRBV20-1
d_gene: TRBD2
abundance: few
j_gene: TRBJ2-3

CDR3aa: CSGRGPHPGQPQHF
CDR3nt: TGCAGTGGCCGGGGCCCACATCCTGGGCAGCCCCAGCATTTT
v_gene: TRBV20-1
d_gene: NA
abundance: few
j_gene: TRBJ1-5

CDR3aa: CSARGGQESYEQYF
CDR3nt: TGCAGTGCTAGGGGGGGACAGGAGTCCTACGAGCAGTACTTC
v_gene: TRBV20-1
d_gene: TRBD1
abundance: few
j_gene: TRBJ2-7

CDR3aa: CASSLMAPSNQPQHF
CDR3nt: TGTGCCAGCAGTTTAATGGCACCGAGCAATCAGCCCCAGCATTTT
v_gene: TRBV12-3/TRBV12-4
d_gene: NA
abundance: NA
j_gene: TRBJ1-5

CDR3aa: CAGSFGLSTDTQYF
CDR3nt: TGTGCCGGCAGCTTTGGGTTGAGCACAGATACGCAGTATTTT
v_gene: TRBV7-9
d_gene: NA
abundance: once
j_gene: TRBJ2-3

CDR3aa: CASSCILAGHTDTQYF
CDR3nt: TGTGCCAGCTCATGCATTTTGGCAGGACACACAGATACGCAGTATTTT
v_gene: TRBV18
d_gene: NA
abundance: NA
j_gene: TRBJ2-3

CDR3aa: CASRTTGTLSSQHF
CDR3nt: TGTGCCAGCAGAACCACGGGGACCCTAAGTTCCCAGCATTTT
v_gene: TRBV6-2/TRBV6-3
d_gene: NA
abundance: few
j_gene: TRBJ1-5

CDR3aa: CSARDPGQDTEAFF
CDR3nt: TGCAGTGCTAGAGATCCGGGACAGGACACTGAAGCTTTCTTT
v_gene: TRBV20-1
d_gene: TRBD1
abundance: few
j_gene: TRBJ1-1

CDR3aa: CASSQTRFSLRPQHF
CDR3nt: TGCGCCAGCAGTCAGACGCGGTTCTCTCTTCGGCCCCAGCATTTT
v_gene: TRBV4-3
d_gene: NA
abundance: NA
j_gene: TRBJ1-5

CDR3aa: CASIFLRGLLNYEQYF
CDR3nt: TGTGCCAGCATTTTCCTCCGGGGCCTACTAAACTACGAGCAGTACTTC
v_gene: TRBV6-6
d_gene: NA
abundance: few
j_gene: TRBJ2-7

CDR3aa: CSAYTSGRAVVGEQFF
CDR3nt: TGCAGTGCTTACACTAGCGGGAGGGCCGTTGTGGGTGAGCAGTTCTTC
v_gene: TRBV20-1
d_gene: TRBD2
abundance: few
j_gene: TRBJ2-1

CDR3aa: CASNPGGGEYNEQFF
CDR3nt: TGTGCCAGCAACCCGGGCGGGGGGGAATACAATGAGCAGTTCTTC
v_gene: TRBV6-6
d_gene: TRBD2
abundance: NA
j_gene: TRBJ2-1

CDR3aa: CASSRAQGLGNSPLHF
CDR3nt: TGTGCCAGCAGTCGTGCACAGGGCTTGGGAAATTCACCCCTCCACTTT
v_gene: TRBV11-1
d_gene: NA
abundance: few
j_gene: TRBJ1-6

CDR3aa: CASSLDFTGTRYEQYF
CDR3nt: TGCGCCAGCAGCCTGGACTTTACCGGCACTCGTTACGAGCAGTACTTC
v_gene: TRBV5-1
d_gene: NA
abundance: NA
j_gene: TRBJ2-7

CDR3aa: CASSPPNDRGNEQFF
CDR3nt: TGTGCCAGCTCACCACCGAACGACAGGGGCAATGAGCAGTTCTTC
v_gene: TRBV18
d_gene: TRBD1
abundance: few
j_gene: TRBJ2-1

CDR3aa: CASSWALRGNTEAFF
CDR3nt: TGTGCCAGCAGCTGGGCCCTGCGAGGCAACACTGAAGCTTTCTTT
v_gene: TRBV7-2
d_gene: NA
abundance: NA
j_gene: TRBJ1-1

CDR3aa: CASSLISETQYF
CDR3nt: TGTGCCAGCAGCCTCATTTCGGAGACCCAGTACTTC
v_gene: TRBV6-1
d_gene: NA
abundance: few
j_gene: TRBJ2-5

CDR3aa: CASSKLERTGTVQETQYF
CDR3nt: TGTGCCAGCAGCAAATTAGAAAGGACAGGCACCGTCCAAGAGACCCAGTACTTC
v_gene: TRBV21-1
d_gene: NA
abundance: few
j_gene: TRBJ2-5

CDR3aa: CASSYRDGHQPQHF
CDR3nt: TGTGCCAGCAGTTACAGGGACGGTCATCAGCCCCAGCATTTT
v_gene: TRBV28
d_gene: NA
abundance: NA
j_gene: TRBJ1-5

CDR3aa: CASSQEAGRAKNIQYF
CDR3nt: TGTGCCAGCAGCCAAGAGGCCGGGAGGGCCAAAAACATTCAGTACTTC
v_gene: TRBV3-1
d_gene: TRBD2
abundance: few
j_gene: TRBJ2-4

CDR3aa: CSASPAGGRDQPQHF
CDR3nt: TGCAGTGCTAGCCCCGCAGGGGGCAGGGATCAGCCCCAGCATTTT
v_gene: TRBV20-1
d_gene: TRBD1
abundance: NA
j_gene: TRBJ1-5